A selection of T cell receptor beta chains follows, all from one sample in a study of follicular helper T cells after annual influenza vaccination. This table comes from immunoSEQ multiplex PCR, and its TCRdb copy is limited to in-frame clones, with some not included. The sample lists over 11,000 clones, 70% to 90% occurring once. This sample comprised CXCR5- memory CD4+ T cells sorted from blood, obtained on the day of influenza vaccination. These receptors were collected from an adult who received the influenza vaccine. CDR3s include the opening cysteine and the closing phenylalanine or tryptophan. A D gene is named only where the DNA matches it firmly. Not all rows give a size; the values are once, few, many and, for expanded clones, a class.

TRBV5-1	NA	TRBD1	TRBJ1-1	CASSVRQGARDTEAFF	TGCGCCAGCAGCGTAAGACAGGGGGCGAGGGACACTGAAGCTTTCTTT
TRBV4-1	NA	NA	TRBJ2-3	CASRDPRGTDTQYF	TGCGCCAGCAGAGATCCAAGGGGCACAGATACGCAGTATTTT
TRBV19	NA	NA	TRBJ1-1	CASSILGGSSTEAFF	TGTGCCAGTAGTATTCTCGGGGGGAGTAGCACTGAAGCTTTCTTT
TRBV6-5	NA	NA	TRBJ2-2	CASSSGQNTGELFF	TGTGCCAGCAGTTCAGGACAAAACACCGGGGAGCTGTTTTTT
TRBV6-5	few	TRBD1	TRBJ1-2	CASSYSTGEIALF	TGTGCCAGCAGTTACTCGACAGGGGAGATTGCCCTCTTC
TRBV7-3	once	NA	TRBJ2-1	CASSLALQGSEQFF	TGTGCCAGCAGCTTAGCCCTACAGGGTAGCGAGCAGTTCTTC
TRBV18	NA	NA	TRBJ2-3	CASSPRDISTDTQYF	TGTGCCAGCTCACCCCGGGACATTAGCACAGATACGCAGTATTTT
TRBV4-1	NA	TRBD2	TRBJ2-5	CASLGRAGGRETQYF	TGCGCCAGTCTTGGCCGAGCGGGGGGGCGAGAGACCCAGTACTTC
TRBV2	NA	NA	TRBJ2-1	CASSPLRGAGNEQFF	TGTGCCAGCAGCCCCCTCCGGGGGGCTGGAAATGAGCAGTTCTTC
TRBV27	NA	TRBD1	TRBJ1-6	CASSLTHGQGGNSPLHF	TGTGCCAGCAGTTTAACCCACGGACAGGGTGGCAATTCACCCCTCCACTTT
TRBV15	NA	TRBD2	TRBJ2-3	CATSRGGTSLDTQYF	TGTGCCACCAGCAGAGGAGGGACTAGCTTAGATACGCAGTATTTT
TRBV6-6	NA	TRBD1	TRBJ1-2	CASSFQGGGYTF	TGTGCCAGCAGTTTTCAGGGGGGAGGCTACACCTTC
TRBV28	NA	TRBD1	TRBJ2-7	CASRPGQGPRYEQYF	TGTGCCAGCAGACCGGGACAGGGTCCCCGTTACGAGCAGTACTTC
TRBV18	NA	TRBD2	TRBJ2-3	CASSSPGLAGGSSTDTQYF	TGTGCCAGCTCGTCGCCGGGACTAGCGGGGGGATCTAGTACAGATACGCAGTATTTT
TRBV19	NA	TRBD1	TRBJ1-5	CASSNSQGRSNQPQHF	TGTGCCAGTAGTAACTCACAGGGGAGAAGCAATCAGCCCCAGCATTTT
TRBV5-4	NA	TRBD1	TRBJ1-1	CASSLVDRAWEAFF	TGTGCCAGCAGCTTGGTAGACAGGGCCTGGGAAGCTTTCTTT
TRBV25-1	NA	NA	TRBJ1-1	CASRGGFSLAFF	TGTGCCAGCAGGGGAGGGTTTAGTTTAGCTTTCTTT
TRBV11-2	NA	NA	TRBJ2-2	CASSLGGLRGGELFF	TGTGCCAGCAGCTTAGGGGGCCTAAGGGGCGGGGAGCTGTTTTTT
TRBV7-2	NA	TRBD2	TRBJ2-3	CASSPTSGGTDTQYF	TGTGCCAGCAGCCCCACTAGCGGGGGGACAGATACGCAGTATTTT
TRBV19	NA	NA	TRBJ2-6	CASSNDFSGANVLTF	TGTGCCAGTAGTAACGACTTCTCTGGGGCCAACGTCCTGACTTTC
TRBV11-2	NA	TRBD2	TRBJ2-1	CASSVNLAGGKFF	TGTGCCAGCAGCGTTAATCTAGCGGGGGGGAAGTTCTTC
TRBV18	NA	TRBD1	TRBJ2-1	CASSPGTGTYNEQFF	TGTGCCAGCTCACCAGGGACAGGGACGTACAATGAGCAGTTCTTC
TRBV30	NA	TRBD1	TRBJ1-1	CASAVQGAAEAFF	TGTGCCTCGGCGGTACAGGGGGCGGCTGAAGCTTTCTTT
TRBV7-2	NA	TRBD1	TRBJ1-3	CASSLTGGRDTIYF	TGTGCCAGCAGCTTGACAGGGGGAAGAGACACCATATATTTT
TRBV6-5	NA	NA	TRBJ1-1	CASSLGGNTEAFF	TGTGCCAGCAGTTTAGGAGGGAACACTGAAGCTTTCTTT
TRBV7-9	NA	NA	TRBJ2-7	CASSSSGYEQYF	TGTGCCAGCAGCTCGAGCGGGTACGAGCAGTACTTC
TRBV6-5	NA	NA	TRBJ1-1	CASTKGDSPNTEAFF	TGTGCCAGTACTAAGGGGGATTCACCGAACACTGAAGCTTTCTTT
TRBV7-2	NA	NA	TRBJ1-1	CASSRRGGDTEAFF	TGTGCCAGCAGCCGCCGAGGGGGGGACACTGAAGCTTTCTTT
TRBV2	NA	NA	TRBJ1-5	CASSLRGGGQPQHF	TGTGCCAGCAGCCTCCGGGGGGGAGGTCAGCCCCAGCATTTT
TRBV28	NA	NA	TRBJ2-7	CASSLLLRPPLTYEQYF	TGTGCCAGCAGTTTGTTGTTACGACCGCCGCTGACCTACGAGCAGTACTTC
TRBV7-3	NA	NA	TRBJ1-2	CASSSGSGANYGYTF	TGTGCCAGCAGCTCCGGGTCGGGGGCTAACTATGGCTACACCTTC
TRBV11-3	NA	NA	TRBJ2-5	CASSKSPAETQYF	TGTGCCAGCAGCAAGTCTCCTGCGGAGACCCAGTACTTC
TRBV5-4	few	TRBD2	TRBJ2-7	CASSLDVAGVTYEQYF	TGTGCCAGCAGCTTGGATGTAGCGGGGGTAACCTACGAGCAGTACTTC
TRBV7-2	NA	TRBD1	TRBJ2-1	CAVPQGALNEQFF	TGTGCCGTCCCTCAGGGGGCCTTAAATGAGCAGTTCTTC
TRBV28	NA	NA	TRBJ2-6	CASTEKDSSGANVLTF	TGTGCCAGCACCGAAAAGGACAGCTCTGGGGCCAACGTCCTGACTTTC
TRBV7-9	NA	NA	TRBJ2-7	CASSFGTSSYEQYF	TGTGCCAGCAGCTTCGGGACTTCTTCCTACGAGCAGTACTTC
TRBV14	once	NA	TRBJ2-2	CASSQNDGLQNTGELFF	TGTGCCAGCAGCCAAAACGACGGACTCCAGAACACCGGGGAGCTGTTTTTT
TRBV28	NA	TRBD1	TRBJ2-5	CASSGRQGRLETQYF	TGTGCCAGCAGTGGGAGACAGGGGAGGTTAGAGACCCAGTACTTC
TRBV18	NA	NA	TRBJ1-4	CASSPRVQTAKTNEKLFF	TGTGCCAGCTCACCAAGGGTGCAGACGGCGAAGACTAATGAAAAACTGTTTTTT
TRBV5-1	NA	NA	TRBJ1-1	CASSLSAASPTEAFF	TGCGCCAGCAGCTTGTCGGCTGCCTCACCCACTGAAGCTTTCTTT
TRBV6-1	NA	NA	TRBJ1-4	CASSVIVTEKLFF	TGTGCCAGCAGTGTTATTGTGACCGAGAAACTGTTTTTT
TRBV6-6	NA	NA	TRBJ2-2	CASSYRRTANTGELFF	TGTGCCAGCAGTTACCGCCGGACAGCCAACACCGGGGAGCTGTTTTTT
TRBV5-1	NA	NA	TRBJ1-2	CASSLVRGQNYGYTF	TGCGCCAGCAGCTTGGTTAGAGGACAAAACTATGGCTACACCTTC
TRBV18	NA	NA	TRBJ2-5	CASSAVGEQETQYF	TGTGCCAGCTCCGCCGTGGGGGAACAAGAGACCCAGTACTTC
TRBV28	NA	TRBD1	TRBJ2-5	CASTGTGDRETQYF	TGTGCCAGCACTGGGACAGGGGACCGGGAGACCCAGTACTTC